The 26 T cell receptor beta chains reported below all come from one sample, sequenced in a study of blood T cell repertoires in COVID-19. Measured with immunoSEQ multiplex PCR; TCRdb has only the in-frame clones, and not every one. The sample lists some 190,000 clones; about 88% were seen once. Sequencing was performed on PBMCs or T cells enriched from blood (not recorded which). These receptors all stem from a middle-aged woman in a cohort exposed to, infected with or recovered from COVID-19 (not recorded which).

This sequence joins TRBV4-1 and TRBJ1-2; the D is unclear. CDR1 and CDR2 from the germline V gene are MGHRA and YSYEKL. There are 15 residues in the CDR3. The germline V and J ends were trimmed by 0 bases and 1 base, with 9 bases remaining between them. This CDR3 is CASSQEATVNYGYTF. CDR3 bases: TGCGCCAGCAGCCAAGAAGCTACGGTTAACTATGGCTACACCTTC.

The genes are TRBV6-1 and TRBJ2-1; 9 positions match TRBD2. Trimming at V came to 6 bases and at J to 3 bases, leaving 6 bases not matched to a gene. The CDR3 has 15 residues. CDR1 and CDR2 (germline): MNHNS, SASEGT. The DNA of the CDR3 is TGTGCCAGCAGGATCAGACTAGCGGACTACAATGAGCAGTTCTTC. Translating it yields CASRIRLADYNEQFF.

The chain joins TRBV4-3 to TRBJ2-1; a weak D match, TRBD2 (5 bases). Per the germline V gene, CDR1 is LGHNA and CDR2 is YSLEER. Between the trimmed V and J ends, which lost 4 bases and 2 bases, there was a span of 9 bases. The CDR3 is 14 residues long. CDR3 nucleotide sequence: TGCGCCAGCAGCCGGACCGGGGCCTACAATGAGCAGTTCTTC. Protein product: CASSRTGAYNEQFF.

This chain uses TRBV4-1 with TRBJ2-7; D is uncertain. The V gene lost 0 bases and the J gene lost 0 bases, with 6 bases spanning the gap. The V gene's germline CDR1 is MGHRA and CDR2 YSYEKL. The CDR3 has 14 residues. CDR3 coding DNA: TGCGCCAGCAGCCAAGACTTCAGCTCCTACGAGCAGTACTTC. Its translation is CASSQDFSSYEQYF.

CDR3 DNA sequence: TGCAGTGCTAGTTCGTCGCCGCCGGGCAATCAGCCCCAGCATTTT. This gives the protein CSASSSPPGNQPQHF. This sequence joins TRBV20-1 and TRBJ1-5; D gene ambiguous. V shed 3 bases and J shed 2 bases, with 14 bases lying between them. Per germline, CDR1 DFQATT and CDR2 SNEGSKA (reference sequence). CDR3 length equals 15 residues.

The chain carries TRBV11-2 and TRBJ1-1; 8 bases align to TRBD1. V was clipped by 6 bases and J by 4 bases; unmatched bases: 4. The CDR3 extends over 13 amino acids. The germline V gene has CDR1 SGHAT and CDR2 FQNNGV. The CDR3, as DNA: TGTGCCAGCAGGAACACAGGGGGCACTGAAGCTTTCTTT. Translated, it gives CASRNTGGTEAFF.

This chain joins TRBV3-1 (or the pseudogene TRBV3-2) and TRBJ2-7, with TRBD2 matching over 11 bases. Unmatched junction bases numbered 5, after V lost 4 bases and J lost 3 bases. Germline loops: CDR1 LGHDT, CDR2 YNNKEL (reference sequence). The CDR3 sequence is 15 residues long. CDR3 sequence: CASSPWTSGLYEQYF. CDR3 DNA: TGTGCCAGCAGCCCCTGGACTAGCGGGCTCTACGAGCAGTACTTC.

This chain links TRBV18 with TRBJ1-2, with a weak D call TRBD1 (5 bases). Trimming took off 2 bases at V and 3 bases at J, with 10 bases between the two ends. The CDR3 is 14 residues long. The germline V gene encodes CDR1 KGHSH and CDR2 LQKENI. CDR3 nucleotides: TGTGCCAGCTCACCAGAACAGGCCGACTATGGCTACACCTTC. As protein: CASSPEQADYGYTF.

J is TRBJ1-2 and V is TRBV7-9, with D hard to call. V was pared by 1 base and J by 0 bases, with 12 bases between. The CDR3 totals 16 residues. The V gene's germline CDR1 is SEHNR and CDR2 FQNEAQ (reference sequence). CDR3 DNA: TGTGCCAGCAGCTTAGTGGGCGACACCTCTAACTATGGCTACACCTTC. This encodes CASSLVGDTSNYGYTF.

This clone was seen a few times. One end of the junction is discordant with germline, which a read error may explain. This chain connects TRBV28 to TRBJ1-2; D remains ambiguous. Germline assignment: CDR1 MDHEN and CDR2 SYDVKM. This CDR3 region has 16 residues. The CDR3 DNA sequence: TGTGCCAGCAGTTTTAGTCAGCCCAACAGACAATATGACTACACCTTC. Translating gives CASSFSQPNRQYDYTF.

The chain couples TRBV19 to TRBJ1-2, with D maybe TRBD1 (6 bases). Germline CDR1 and CDR2: LNHDA and SQIVND (reference sequence). V was clipped by 0 bases and J by 3 bases, with 11 bases between them. The length of the CDR3 is 15 residues. CDR3 sequence reads: CASSIDHQGHYGYTF. CDR3 coding DNA: TGTGCCAGTAGTATAGATCATCAGGGGCACTATGGCTACACCTTC.

The chain joins TRBV2 to TRBJ1-2, with 7 positions matching TRBD1. Germline CDR1 is SNHLY and CDR2 is FYNNEI. V shed 5 bases, J shed 7 bases, and the junction held 4 bases outside the gene matches. The CDR3 sequence is 12 residues long. The CDR3 sequence is CASSKGARGYTF. In nucleotides, the CDR3 is TGTGCCAGCAGTAAGGGGGCACGTGGCTACACCTTC.

J is TRBJ1-2 and V is TRBV28; TRBD1 might be the D (5 bases). Germline V gene sequence: CDR1 MDHEN, CDR2 SYDVKM. The CDR3 is made up of 16 amino acids. V lost 3 bases, J lost 6 bases, and 20 bases lay in between. The CDR3 loop is CASSLFVRVRVDGYTF. The CDR3, as DNA: TGTGCCAGCAGTTTGTTTGTTAGGGTCAGGGTGGATGGCTACACCTTC.

The genes are TRBV11-2 and TRBJ2-7; 9 nucleotides match TRBD2. The ends lost 1 base at V and 4 bases at J; junction bases unmatched: 14. CDR1 is SGHAT, CDR2 FQNNGV, per germline. The CDR3 has 18 residues. The CDR3 is CASSLARVYGTSSYEQYF. CDR3 in DNA: TGTGCCAGCAGCTTAGCCAGGGTCTACGGGACTAGCAGTTACGAGCAGTACTTC.

The V call is TRBV12-5, the J call TRBJ1-2; the D is unclear. With 0 bases removed from V and 3 bases from J, the gap between germline ends came to 20 bases. There are 18 residues in the CDR3. Looked up from germline, CDR1 is LGHNT and CDR2 is FRNRAP. The CDR3 DNA follows: TGTGCTAGTGGTTTGGTACGTAACGAGGGATCTATTGACTATGGCTACACCTTC. It codes for CASGLVRNEGSIDYGYTF.

The rearrangement uses TRBV7-8 and TRBJ2-5; TRBD1 matches 9 bases. The CDR3 contains 16 residues. Germline V gene data show CDR1 as SGHVS and CDR2 as FQNEAQ. Trimming at V came to 1 base and at J to 3 bases, leaving 6 bases not matched to a gene. This CDR3 reads CASSLETGGSKETQYF. In nucleotides, the CDR3 is TGTGCCAGCAGCTTAGAGACAGGGGGGTCCAAAGAGACCCAGTACTTC.

The chain combines TRBV27 with TRBJ1-1; 7 bases match TRBD1. The length of the CDR3 is 15 residues. V shed 4 bases and J 4 bases; nucleotides not matched to a gene: 9. The germline V gene has CDR1 MNHEY and CDR2 SMNVEV (reference sequence). The CDR3 is CASSWGGRGRTEAFF. The CDR3 nucleotides are TGTGCCAGCAGTTGGGGCGGAAGGGGGCGCACTGAAGCTTTCTTT.

This chain links TRBV6-5 with TRBJ1-1, with D unresolved. Trimming took off 7 bases at V and 1 base at J, with 7 bases between the two ends. This CDR3 contains 12 residues. Germline V gives CDR1 MNHEY, CDR2 SVGAGI. CDR3 bases: TGTGCCAGCACGAACAAGAACACTGAAGCTTTCTTT. Translating it yields CASTNKNTEAFF.

In its sample, this clone was seen once. The chain couples TRBV7-9 to TRBJ2-3; TRBD2 might be the D (5 bases). Between the trimmed V and J ends, which lost 1 base and 6 bases, there was a span of 11 bases. This CDR3 has 14 amino acids. The germline CDR1 and CDR2 sequences are SEHNR and FQNEAQ (reference sequence). In nucleotides, the CDR3 is TGTGCCAGCAGCTTAGTTTCTAGCAGGGATACGCAGTATTTT. Translating gives CASSLVSSRDTQYF.

The chain joins TRBV9 to TRBJ1-1; TRBD1 matches 7 bases. CDR1 and CDR2 (germline): SGDLS, YYNGEE. The J segment lost 8 bases and the V segment lost 4 bases, leaving 11 bases of the junction unmatched. The CDR3 totals 14 residues. CDR3 coding DNA: TGTGCCAGCAGCAAGGGACAGCGGGTGCCCGAAGCTTTCTTT. Its protein product is CASSKGQRVPEAFF.

The rearrangement links TRBV5-5 to TRBJ2-1; D is perhaps TRBD2 (6 bases). V was shortened by 1 base and J by 6 bases, with 14 bases between the two germline ends. This CDR3 has 15 amino acids. Germline CDR1 reads SGHKS; CDR2 reads YYEKEE (reference sequence). The CDR3 DNA is TGTGCCAGCAGCTTGTGGGCGGGATGGGGCAATGAGCAGTTCTTC. Translation: CASSLWAGWGNEQFF.

The CDR3 DNA reads as TGTGCCACCAGTGCCGGGACAGGGAGCTATGGCTACACCTTC. Protein sequence: CATSAGTGSYGYTF. This rearrangement joins TRBV24-1 to TRBJ1-2; 9 bases are a match to TRBD1. The J segment lost 4 bases and the V segment lost 5 bases, leaving 4 bases of the junction unmatched. The CDR3 totals 14 residues. Germline V gives CDR1 KGHDR, CDR2 SFDVKD.

This rearrangement joins TRBV27 to TRBJ2-3; D call uncertain. The CDR3 loop spans 12 amino acids. From germline, CDR1 is MNHEY and CDR2 SMNVEV (reference sequence). V lost 5 bases and J lost 0, with 3 bases in between. The DNA for the CDR3 is TGTGCCAGCAGTCAGAGCACAGATACGCAGTATTTT. Amino acids: CASSQSTDTQYF.

V gene TRBV30 combines with J gene TRBJ2-2; D is perhaps TRBD2 (5 bases). This CDR3 has 17 residues. V lost 5 bases, J lost 2 bases, and 21 bases lay in between. From germline, CDR1 is GTSNPN and CDR2 SVGIG (reference sequence). CDR3 sequence: CAWDLGPRAINTGELFF. CDR3 in DNA: TGTGCCTGGGATTTGGGTCCGAGGGCGATTAACACCGGGGAGCTGTTTTTT.

CDR3: CASISGGVAEAFF. The CDR3 DNA reads as TGTGCCAGCATCTCTGGGGGGGTGGCTGAAGCTTTCTTT. The gene calls are TRBV12-3 or TRBV12-4 and TRBJ1-1; D possibly corresponds to TRBD1 (5 bases). V lost 7 bases to trimming and J lost 6 bases, with 15 bases between them. CDR3 length: 13 residues.

The CDR3 nucleotides are TGCGCCAGCAGTGTCGGGACTGTCCCAAATTCACCCCTCCACTTT. Protein product: CASSVGTVPNSPLHF. The chain is built from TRBV10-1 and TRBJ1-6, with D perhaps TRBD1 (5 bases). The germline V and J ends were trimmed by 4 bases and 7 bases, with 14 bases remaining between them. The CDR3 extends over 15 amino acids. CDR1 is WNHNN and CDR2 is SYGVQD in the germline V gene (reference sequence).